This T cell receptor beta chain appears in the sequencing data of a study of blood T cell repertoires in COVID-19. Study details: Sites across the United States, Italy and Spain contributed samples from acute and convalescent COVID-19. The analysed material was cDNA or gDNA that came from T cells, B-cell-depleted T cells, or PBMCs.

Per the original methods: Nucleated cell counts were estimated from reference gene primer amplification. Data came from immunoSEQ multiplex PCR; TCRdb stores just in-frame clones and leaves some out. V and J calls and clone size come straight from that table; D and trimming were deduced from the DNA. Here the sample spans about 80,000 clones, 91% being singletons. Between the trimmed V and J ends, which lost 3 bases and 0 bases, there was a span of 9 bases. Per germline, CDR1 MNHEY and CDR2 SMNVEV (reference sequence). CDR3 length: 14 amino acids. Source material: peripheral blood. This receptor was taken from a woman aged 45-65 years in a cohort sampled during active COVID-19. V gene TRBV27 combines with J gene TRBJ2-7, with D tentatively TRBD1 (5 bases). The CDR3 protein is CASSLTVSSYEQYF. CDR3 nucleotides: TGTGCCAGCAGTTTGACAGTGAGCTCCTACGAGCAGTACTTC.